This T cell receptor beta chain stems from a study of shared clonotypes between healthy human individuals (dated by TCRdb to the early 2020s). With respect to the entire study: Two women and three men aged 18 to 49 years were included in the cohort. For each donor, CD4 naive and CD4 memory were each run on three plates, CD8 naive on two plates, and CD8 memory on one plate. Blood TCR repertoires of roughly five healthy adults were deeply sequenced to estimate repertoire size and the extent of clonotype sharing between individuals. To increase sequencing depth and limit assay-specific biases, TCR repertoire library preparation and sequencing were carried out by different laboratories using diverse techniques. Leukapheresis yielded between about 0.85 and 9 billion PBMCs per donor.

Broader findings and caveats from the paper: Incomplete sequencing was indicated by rarefaction of sorted-subset datasets, despite the large sequencing depth. Based on pairwise subsampling, the degree of clonotype sharing among donors was expected to be affected by sequencing depth. Compared with non-shared clonotypes, clonotypes shared by all four sorted-subset donors had higher generation probabilities. Sampling was restricted to blood, and TCR repertoires in tissues likely differ from the TCR repertoires found in blood. Because the study included only a small number of donors, the genetic and exposure-history diversity represented was limited. When a handful of donors were compared, the shared fraction of clonotypes was 5% to 6.5% for naive CD4, approximately 3.3% for naive CD8, roughly 2.3% for memory CD4, and 0.4% for memory CD8. Naive subsets generally had larger estimated clonotype richness than memory subsets did.

TCR CDR3 regions were amplified from genomic DNA by multiplex PCR using the deep immunoSEQ assay. Genomic DNA extracted from each cell subset was distributed evenly over all wells of several immunoSEQ 96-well plates, and each plate served as one replicate. Each replicate PCR for sorted subsets received around 200 ng genomic DNA, equal to roughly 30,000 T cell genomes. The purified libraries were quantified using a Qubit 3.0 fluorometer, sized with a Bioanalyzer 2100, and then quantified again using the KAPA Library Quantification kit. Each immunoSEQ 96-well plate was sequenced on its own single-read 150-cycle Illumina NextSeq 550 flow cell. Per the source publication's procedure: Because only junctional sequences without quality scores were contained in the immunoSEQ output, filtering matching that applied to full-length reads could not be performed. Sequences were annotated with PyIR, a Python wrapper for IgBLAST v1.9, and V/J genes and CDR3 were assigned using IMGT germline references. Reads were removed for weak V/J assignments (E-value above 1e-6), missing CDR3, stop codons, out-of-frame junctions, or ambiguous translated residues. V3J clonotypes were defined as sequences sharing the same inferred V gene, J gene, and CDR3 amino acid sequence. To compute the percentage overlap between repertoires, the number of shared unique clonotypes was divided by the size of the smaller repertoire. Three approaches were used to assess repertoire richness: RTK rarefaction, the Chao1 estimator, and Recon v2.1 estimates of unobserved clonotypes. Generation probabilities for all TCRbeta clonotypes obtained by the gDNA method from several donors were computed using OLGA. TCRdb took this table from immuneACCESS and kept in-frame rearrangements with V and J called. Such tables lack part of the clones; where checked against another copy, unresolved V genes explain under half of the gap, and the rest is unexplained. D and trimming were read from the DNA, whereas the V and J calls and clone size are those reported in that table. This sample comprises fewer than 1 million clones, around 96% of them detected only once. About 0.22% of the sample lies in the top ten.

Worth noting for this clone: Its antigen is still unknown. No quality values exist for individual bases; no much larger clone is one base distant.

CD8 naive samples were CD45RO-negative cells positively selected for CCR7, giving a CD45RA+CCR7+ population that excluded TemRA cells. Healthy HIV-negative adults with no recently reported acute infections or vaccinations were included as donors. Only Caucasian adults living in Nashville, Tennessee, USA were represented among the donors. Blood was obtained by leukapheresis, after which PBMCs were separated by Ficoll-Histopaque density gradient centrifugation and cryopreserved in liquid nitrogen vapor phase. Analytical flow cytometry was used to check the purity and quantity of each magnetically sorted T cell population. Each sorted fraction had its genomic DNA isolated and then quantified by UV absorbance on a Nanodrop 2000c. CDR1 and CDR2 are drawn from the germline V gene (reference sequence): LNHDA, SQIVND. The CDR3 runs 13 residues from the cysteine to the phenylalanine. CDR3 DNA is the only sequence kept; it has 39 bases, read in frame from the first base. Relative to germline, V is missing 5 bases and J is missing 3 bases, with 1 base of the junction outside any gene match.

The rearrangement joined TRBV19 to TRBJ2-7; 10 bases in between match TRBD1. This TCR came from a man younger than 40 in good health. The sequenced material came from naive CD8+ T cells sorted from blood. The cell subset or site label for this specimen denotes: CD45RA+CCR7+. The sequenced DNA: TGTGCCAGTAGTGGGACAGGGGACTACGAGCAGTACTTC. This gives the protein CASSGTGDYEQYF.